The next 17 T cell receptor beta chains were all read from a single sample in a study of T-cell reconstitution after alpha-beta-depleted transplantation in children. Preparation of the TCRbeta library involved a method that used unique molecular identifiers. MiXCR, applied by TCRdb to the PCR reads, yields one record per CDR3 protein. The table lists hundreds of thousands of distinct CDR3 sequences, roughly 15% of them singletons. The material was PBMCs from the stem cell graft donor, obtained from the stem cell graft. The receptors were gathered from a human donor who donated a stem cell graft to a child with acute myeloid leukemia.

Many counts were recorded for this clonotype. One end of the junction is discordant with germline, which a read error may explain. The rearrangement joins TRBV7-9 to TRBJ1-6; 10 nucleotides match TRBD1. The germline gives CDR1 SEHNR, CDR2 FQNEAQ (reference sequence). The CDR3 sequence is 12 residues long. CDR3 in amino acids: CALGQGNSPLHF. The CDR3 region has the DNA TGCGCCCTGGGACAGGGGAATTCACCCCTCCACTTT.

The sample holds a few counts of this clonotype. The CDR3 coding sequence is TGTGCCACCAGCAGAGATGGGATGGATGAGCAGTTCTTC. Translated, it gives CATSRDGMDEQFF. V is TRBV15 and J is TRBJ2-1; D unresolved. CDR3 length: 13 amino acids. V was shortened by 0 bases and J by 8 bases, with 8 bases between the two germline ends. Germline lookup yields CDR1 LNHNV and CDR2 YYDKDF (reference sequence). The full variable domain, in which reference TRBV15 and TRBJ2-1 provide the parts outside the CDR3, is DAMVIQNPRYQVTQFGKPVTLSCSQTLNHNVMYWYQQKSSQAPKLLFHYYDKDFNNEADTPDNFQSRRPNTSFCFLDIRSPGLGDTAMYLCATSRDGMDEQFFGPGTRLTVL.

This clonotype was counted at least ten times. The chain combines TRBV4-2 with TRBJ1-2; D gene unclear. Trimming took off 4 bases at V and 8 bases at J, with 11 bases between the two ends. CDR3 length equals 12 residues. CDR1 and CDR2 from the germline V gene are LGHNA and YNFKEQ. CDR3 bases: TGTGCCAGCAGCCGACAATCGGGGGGCTACACCTTC. It translates to CASSRQSGGYTF.

This clonotype came up many times. The V gene is TRBV20-1, the J gene TRBJ2-3; 10 bases fit TRBD2. Trimming at V came to 7 bases and at J to 3 bases, leaving 7 bases not matched to a gene. The CDR3 is made up of 14 amino acids. From germline, CDR1 is DFQATT and CDR2 SNEGSKA (reference sequence). Here the CDR3 DNA reads TGCAGTGGCTTTAGCGGGGGGACGACAGATACGCAGTATTTT. Protein sequence: CSGFSGGTTDTQYF.

This chain connects TRBV7-9 to TRBJ2-3; the match to TRBD1 covers 9 bases. This CDR3 spans 17 amino acids. The junction had 10 bases not matched to a gene; V was cut back by 2 bases and J by 4 bases. Germline V lookup: CDR1 SEHNR, CDR2 FQNEAQ (reference sequence). CDR3 nucleotide sequence: TGTGCCAGCAGCTTACGACCCCTGGGACAGGGCGCAGATACGCAGTATTTT. Protein sequence: CASSLRPLGQGADTQYF.

The rearrangement links TRBV7-2 to TRBJ1-1; 9 bases line up with TRBD1. Germline CDR1 SGHTA, CDR2 FQGNSA. The length of the CDR3 is 17 residues. The V segment lost 3 bases and the J segment 1 base; nucleotides outside the gene matches: 9. This CDR3 is CASSLRGGGQGNTEAFF. The DNA of the CDR3 is TGTGCCAGCAGCTTGCGGGGCGGGGGACAGGGGAACACTGAAGCTTTCTTT. Complete variable domain (other parts from reference TRBV7-2 and TRBJ1-1): GAGVSQSPSNKVTEKGKDVELRCDPISGHTALYWYRQSLGQGLEFLIYFQGNSAPDKSGLPSDRFSAERTGGSVSTLTIQRTQQEDSAVYLCASSLRGGGQGNTEAFFGQGTRLTVV.

This sequence joins TRBV5-6 and TRBJ2-3; TRBD2 matches at 9 bases. The germline CDR1 and CDR2 sequences are SGHDT and YYEEEE. The CDR3 contains 16 residues. Trimming at V came to 3 bases and at J to 3 bases, leaving 8 bases not matched to a gene. CDR3 residues: CASSWGVAGDTDTQYF. DNA for the CDR3: TGTGCCAGCAGCTGGGGGGTAGCGGGGGATACAGATACGCAGTATTTT.

The chain carries TRBV12-3 or TRBV12-4 and TRBJ2-5; D perhaps matches TRBD2 (5 bases). The CDR3 consists of 13 residues. V dropped 7 bases and J dropped 2 bases, with 11 bases sitting between them. Here the CDR3 DNA reads TGTGCCAGCACCCCGCGGACTCAAGAGACCCAGTACTTC. It encodes CASTPRTQETQYF.

This clonotype appeared many times. The J gene is TRBJ2-1, the V gene TRBV27; TRBD2 is a possible D gene (6 bases). Germline loops: CDR1 MNHEY, CDR2 SMNVEV (reference sequence). With 5 bases removed from V and 10 bases from J, the gap between germline ends came to 18 bases. The CDR3 loop spans 14 amino acids. CDR3 nucleotides: TGTGCCAGCAGTACTAGGACTACTGATTACGAGCAGTTCTTC. Translating gives CASSTRTTDYEQFF.

The chain combines TRBV5-6 with TRBJ1-1; D gene unclear. The CDR3 has 14 amino acids. CDR1 SGHDT and CDR2 YYEEEE come from the germline V gene. The V end lost 7 bases, the J end lost 1 base, and 14 bases lay between the germline ends. CDR3 residues: CASGLGMWNTEAFF. The CDR3 coding sequence is TGTGCCAGCGGTTTAGGGATGTGGAACACTGAAGCTTTCTTT.

V is TRBV27 and J is TRBJ2-2; D perhaps matches TRBD2 (6 bases). The CDR3 spans 14 residues. With 2 bases removed from V and 6 bases from J, the gap between germline ends came to 10 bases. The V gene's germline CDR1 is MNHEY and CDR2 SMNVEV (reference sequence). CDR3 protein: CASSLAGSAGELFF. The CDR3 DNA reads TGTGCCAGCAGTTTAGCGGGGAGCGCCGGGGAGCTGTTTTTT.

Notes on this clonotype: Being one base from a much bigger clone, this may be a read error. The rearrangement uses TRBV20-1 and TRBJ2-7; D perhaps matches TRBD2 (5 bases). Germline loops: CDR1 DFQATT, CDR2 SNEGSKA (reference sequence). The CDR3 spans 13 residues. The V end lost 6 bases, the J end lost 7 bases, and 19 bases lay between the germline ends. CDR3 sequence reads: CSARTGDEREQYF. CDR3 DNA: TGCAGTGCCCGGACTGGGGATGAGCGTGAGCAGTACTTC.

The genes are TRBV7-3 and TRBJ1-1; weak D call: TRBD1 (6 bases). Per germline, CDR1 SGHTA and CDR2 FQGTGA. The germline V and J ends were trimmed by 5 bases and 1 base, with 20 bases remaining between them. There are 17 residues in the CDR3. CDR3 in amino acids: CASSPGGRVGPNTEAFF. The DNA for the CDR3 is TGTGCCAGCAGCCCCGGGGGCAGGGTAGGCCCGAACACTGAAGCTTTCTTT.

This clonotype was seen a few times. The chain links TRBV12-3 or TRBV12-4 to TRBJ2-5; 8 bases are a match to TRBD1. V was pared by 6 bases and J by 5 bases, with 11 bases of the junction left unmatched. The CDR3 loop spans 15 amino acids. The CDR3 sequence is CASSRGQGETETQYF. As DNA, the CDR3 is TGTGCCAGCAGCCGCGGACAGGGAGAGACGGAGACCCAGTACTTC.

This clonotype was detected ten times or more. This chain links TRBV6-5 with TRBJ1-2; D is perhaps TRBD1 (6 bases). CDR1 is MNHEY, CDR2 SVGAGI, per germline. This CDR3 is 16 amino acids long. The ends were cut back, 2 bases at V and 2 bases at J, with 15 bases in the middle. The CDR3 here is CASSYLRDTSNYGYTF. The CDR3 DNA is TGTGCCAGCAGTTACCTCCGGGACACCTCCAACTATGGCTACACCTTC.

This chain connects TRBV7-2 to TRBJ1-5; 7 bases match TRBD1. Trimming removed 2 bases from V and 7 bases from J; junction bases left unmatched: 11. The CDR3 has 16 residues. Germline V gene data show CDR1 as SGHTA and CDR2 as FQGNSA. CDR3 coding DNA: TGTGCCAGCAGCTTAATTGGAACAGGGGTAAACCAGCCCCAGCATTTT. Translating it yields CASSLIGTGVNQPQHF.

This clonotype was counted at least ten times. This chain joins TRBV10-3 and TRBJ2-1; 10 bases agree with TRBD2. The V gene end was trimmed by 3 bases and the J gene end by 2 bases; junction bases not matched to a gene: 4. Germline V gene sequence: CDR1 ENHRY, CDR2 SYGVKD. This CDR3 comprises 16 residues. In DNA form, the CDR3 reads TGTGCCATCAGTGATGACAGCGGGGGGGCCTACAATGAGCAGTTCTTC. It encodes CAISDDSGGAYNEQFF.